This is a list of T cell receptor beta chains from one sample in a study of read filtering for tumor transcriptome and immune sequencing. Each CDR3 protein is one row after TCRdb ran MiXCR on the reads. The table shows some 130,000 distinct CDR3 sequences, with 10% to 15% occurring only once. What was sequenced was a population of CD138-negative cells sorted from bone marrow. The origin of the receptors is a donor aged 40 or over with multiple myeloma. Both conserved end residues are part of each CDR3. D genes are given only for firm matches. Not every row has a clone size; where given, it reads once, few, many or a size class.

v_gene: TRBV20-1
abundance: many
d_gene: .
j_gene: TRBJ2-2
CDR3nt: TGCAGTGCTAGATACCCGGGGGACGGCGGGGAGCTGTTTTTT
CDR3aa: CSARYPGDGGELFF

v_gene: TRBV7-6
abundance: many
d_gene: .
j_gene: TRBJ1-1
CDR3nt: TGTGCCAGCAGCTTAGCAGAGAACACTGAAGCTTTCTTT
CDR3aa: CASSLAENTEAFF

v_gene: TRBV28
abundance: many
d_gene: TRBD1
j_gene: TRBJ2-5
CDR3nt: TGTGCCAGCAGGTCCGGGACAGGGGGAGAGACCCAGTACTTC
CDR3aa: CASRSGTGGETQYF

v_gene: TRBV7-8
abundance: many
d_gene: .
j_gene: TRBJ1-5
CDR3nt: TGTGCCAGCAGCGAACACGTTCAGCCCCAGCATTTT
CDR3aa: CASSEHVQPQHF

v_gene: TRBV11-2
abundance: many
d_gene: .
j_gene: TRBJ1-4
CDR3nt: TGTGCCAGCAGCTTAGATCGGGTCGGCTCAACTAATGAAAAACTGTTTTTT
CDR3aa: CASSLDRVGSTNEKLFF

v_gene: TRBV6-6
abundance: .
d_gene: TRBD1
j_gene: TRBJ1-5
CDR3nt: TGTGCCAGCTCCATGGGACAGGGAGATCAGCCCCAGCATTTT
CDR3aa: CASSMGQGDQPQHF

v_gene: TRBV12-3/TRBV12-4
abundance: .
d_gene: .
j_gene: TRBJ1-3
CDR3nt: TGTGCCAGCACCCCGGGGGGTGTCTCTGGAAACACCATATATTTT
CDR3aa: CASTPGGVSGNTIYF

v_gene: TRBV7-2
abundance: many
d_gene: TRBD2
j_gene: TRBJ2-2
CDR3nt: TGTGCCAGCAGCTTAGCTCCGGGGGGGAACACCGGGGAGCTGTTTTTT
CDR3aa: CASSLAPGGNTGELFF

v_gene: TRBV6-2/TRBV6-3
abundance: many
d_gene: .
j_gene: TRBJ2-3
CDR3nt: TGTGCCAGCAGTTACCCAAGACCGGGACCCGGGCCAGATACGCAGTATTTT
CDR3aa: CASSYPRPGPGPDTQYF

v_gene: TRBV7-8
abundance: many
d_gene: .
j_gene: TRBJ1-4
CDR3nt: TGTGCCAGCAGCTTAGGTAGCGTGAATGAAAAACTGTTTTTT
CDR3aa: CASSLGSVNEKLFF

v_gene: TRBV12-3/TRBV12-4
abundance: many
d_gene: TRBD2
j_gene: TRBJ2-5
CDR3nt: TGTGCCAGCACCCTAGGTAGCGGGATAGGAGAGACCCAGTACTTC
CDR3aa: CASTLGSGIGETQYF

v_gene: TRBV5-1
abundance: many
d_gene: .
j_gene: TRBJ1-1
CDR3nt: TGCGCCAGCAGCTTGTCGGTGATGAACACTGAAGCTTTCTTT
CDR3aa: CASSLSVMNTEAFF

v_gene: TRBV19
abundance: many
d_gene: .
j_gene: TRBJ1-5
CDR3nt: TGTGCCAGTAGCGAGGCCTTCGGGGGTAATCAGCCCCAGCATTTT
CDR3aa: CASSEAFGGNQPQHF

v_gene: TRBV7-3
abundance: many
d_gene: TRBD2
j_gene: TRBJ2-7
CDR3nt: TGTGCCAGCAGCCTCGCTAGCGGGAGCGGCGAGCAGTACTTC
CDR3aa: CASSLASGSGEQYF

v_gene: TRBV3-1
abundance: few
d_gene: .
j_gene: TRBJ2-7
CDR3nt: TGTGCCAGCAGCCAAGATGTACAGTCTACGGAGCAGTACTTC
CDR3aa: CASSQDVQSTEQYF

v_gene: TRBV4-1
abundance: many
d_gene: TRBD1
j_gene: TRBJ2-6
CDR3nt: TGCGCCAGCAGCCGCCTGACTTACAGGGGGCCCTTCTCCAACGTCCTGACTTTC
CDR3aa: CASSRLTYRGPFSNVLTF

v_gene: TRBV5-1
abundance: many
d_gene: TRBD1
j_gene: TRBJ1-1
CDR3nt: TGCGCCAGCAGCTGGGACAGGACTCTACGTGAAGCTTTCTTT
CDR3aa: CASSWDRTLREAFF

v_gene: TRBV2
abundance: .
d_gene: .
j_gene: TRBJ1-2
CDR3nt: TGTGCCAGCACCCCGACTACAGGGAGGACTAACTATGGCTACACCTTC
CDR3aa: CASTPTTGRTNYGYTF

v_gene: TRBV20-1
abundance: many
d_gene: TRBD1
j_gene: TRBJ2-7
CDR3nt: TGCAGTGCTACCGGGACAGCCTACGAGCAGTACTTC
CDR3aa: CSATGTAYEQYF

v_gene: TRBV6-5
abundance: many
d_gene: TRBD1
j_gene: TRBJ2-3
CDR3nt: TGTGCCAGCAGCAGCGGACAGGGGATCGATACGCAGTATTTT
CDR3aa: CASSSGQGIDTQYF

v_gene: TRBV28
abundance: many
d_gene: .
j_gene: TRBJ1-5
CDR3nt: TGTGCCAGCAGTCCTCGAGGGGTAGGACAGCCCCAGCATTTT
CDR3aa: CASSPRGVGQPQHF

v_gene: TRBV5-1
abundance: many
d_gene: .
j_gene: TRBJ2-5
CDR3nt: TGCGCCAGCAGCTTGGATGGCAGGGGACGGGAGACCCAGTACTTC
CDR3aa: CASSLDGRGRETQYF

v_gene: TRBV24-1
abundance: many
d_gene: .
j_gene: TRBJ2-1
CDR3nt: TGTGCCACCAGTGATTTGGCGAGCTCCTACAATGAGCAGTTCTTC
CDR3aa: CATSDLASSYNEQFF

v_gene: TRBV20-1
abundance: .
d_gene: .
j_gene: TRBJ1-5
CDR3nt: TGCAGTGCTGGGGGACATCAGGGGAGCAATCAGCCCCAGCATTTT
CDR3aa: CSAGGHQGSNQPQHF

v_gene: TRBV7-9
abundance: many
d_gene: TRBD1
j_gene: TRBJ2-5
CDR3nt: TGTGCCAGCGGCGGGACAGGGGGACAAGAGACCCAGTACTTC
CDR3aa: CASGGTGGQETQYF

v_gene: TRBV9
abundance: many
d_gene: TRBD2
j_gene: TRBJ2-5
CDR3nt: TGTGCCAGCAGCCCTCGACTAGCGGGAGTGGAGACCCAGTACTTC
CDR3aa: CASSPRLAGVETQYF

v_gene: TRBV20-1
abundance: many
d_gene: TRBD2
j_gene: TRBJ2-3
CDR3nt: TGCAGTGCTAGACTAGCGGGGATAACAGATACGCAGTATTTT
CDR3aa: CSARLAGITDTQYF

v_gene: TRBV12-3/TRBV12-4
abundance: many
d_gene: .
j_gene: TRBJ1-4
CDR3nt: TGTGCCAGCAGTTCACCGGGGCAAGGGAGTGAAAAACTGTTTTTT
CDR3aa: CASSSPGQGSEKLFF

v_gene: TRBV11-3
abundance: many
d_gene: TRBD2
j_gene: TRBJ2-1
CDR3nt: TGTGCCAGCAGCTTGCTAGCGGGAGTTGCTGAGCAGTTCTTC
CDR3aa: CASSLLAGVAEQFF

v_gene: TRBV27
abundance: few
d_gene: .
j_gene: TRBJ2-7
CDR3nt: TGTGCCAGCAGTTTACAAGCCGACCGCGAGCAGTACTTC
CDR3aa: CASSLQADREQYF

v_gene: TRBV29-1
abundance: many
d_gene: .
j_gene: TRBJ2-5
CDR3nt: TGCAGCGTTAGCAAGCAAGAGACCCAGTACTTC
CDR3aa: CSVSKQETQYF

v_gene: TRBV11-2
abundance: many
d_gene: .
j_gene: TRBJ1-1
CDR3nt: TGTGCCAGCAACGGACTGACCATGAACACTGAAGCTTTCTTT
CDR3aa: CASNGLTMNTEAFF

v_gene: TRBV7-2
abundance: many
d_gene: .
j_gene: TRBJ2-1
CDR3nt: TGTGCCAGCTCCCAAAACCCAGGGGGGGGTTTCATGGATGAGCAGTTCTTC
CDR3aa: CASSQNPGGGFMDEQFF

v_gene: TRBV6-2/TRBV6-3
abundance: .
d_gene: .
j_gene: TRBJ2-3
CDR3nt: TGTGCCAGCAGTTATGGGCCCCGGGCTCCCGGCACAGATACGCAGTATTTT
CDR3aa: CASSYGPRAPGTDTQYF

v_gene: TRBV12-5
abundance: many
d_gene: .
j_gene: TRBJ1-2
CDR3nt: TGTGCTAGTGGTTTGGTACTGATGACAGCTTATGGCTACACCTTC
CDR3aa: CASGLVLMTAYGYTF

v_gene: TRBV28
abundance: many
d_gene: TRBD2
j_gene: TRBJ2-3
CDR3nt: TGTGCCAGCAGGAAGACGGGAGGGTTCACAGATACGCAGTATTTT
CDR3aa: CASRKTGGFTDTQYF

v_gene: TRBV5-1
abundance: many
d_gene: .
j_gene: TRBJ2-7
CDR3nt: TGCGCCAGCAGCTGGGGGGCTGGGGCCCTTTACGAGCAGTACTTC
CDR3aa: CASSWGAGALYEQYF

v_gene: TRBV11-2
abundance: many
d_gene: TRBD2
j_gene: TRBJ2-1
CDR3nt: TGTGCCAGCAGCTTAATAGCGGGGGAGCAGTTCTTC
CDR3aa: CASSLIAGEQFF